This T cell receptor (beta chain) was sequenced in a study of cytomegalovirus exposure and HLA in healthy donors. Amplification used 60 Vbeta primers and 13 Jbeta primers. TCRdb keeps only in-frame clones here, not all; method: immunoSEQ multiplex PCR. The sample includes 200,000 to 250,000 clones, about 89% of them seen just once. About this clone: What it recognizes is unknown.

Whole-study results and caveats: Investigators reported more than 150 TCR beta chains as tied to cytomegalovirus. Specific recognition of CMV antigens was confirmed in vitro for three chains (all CMV-associated).

Germline CDR1 MNHEY, CDR2 SMNVEV (reference sequence). V trimming: 7 bases; J trimming: 6 bases; junction bases outside the gene matches: 10. The CDR3 length is 14 residues. This receptor was identified in a woman aged 18-29 years in good health and CMV-seronegative. This chain connects TRBV27 to TRBJ2-7; 9 bases agree with TRBD1. Sequenced input: PBMCs. The CDR3 bases are TGTGCCAGCAAAGTCGGGACAGGGATTGGCGAGCAGTACTTC. As protein: CASKVGTGIGEQYF.